Shown below are 32 T cell receptor beta chains from a single sample sequenced in a study of human T cells and chemical hapten exposure. As to time point: patch test 1, 2 weeks after DPC sensitization. The treatment denotes: therapeutic diphenylcyclopropenone sensitization with weekly scalp DPC. The template was total RNA from unfractionated whole blood. TCRdb processed the RACE reads anew with MiXCR; each CDR3 protein has one entry. The data contain some 52,000 distinct CDR3 sequences, more than 9.5% of them singletons. The source was whole blood, collected in connection with sensitization to the hapten diphenylcyclopropenone (DPC). The receptors stem from a woman aged 35 to 49 with alopecia areata. Some clones in this sample may be carry-over from other donors' samples.

This clonotype was picked up many times. This chain connects TRBV4-3 to TRBJ1-1, with D tentatively TRBD1 (6 bases). V lost 0 bases and J 5 bases, leaving 10 bases between the germline ends. Per the germline V gene, CDR1 is LGHNA and CDR2 is YSLEER. The CDR3 has 14 amino acids. The DNA of the CDR3 is TGCGCCAGCAGCCAAGATAAGGGGGGGACTGAAGCTTTCTTT. Residues: CASSQDKGGTEAFF.

A few counts support this clonotype. The rearrangement uses TRBV19 and TRBJ2-1; D is undetermined. Trimming removed 6 bases from V and 4 bases from J, with 10 bases in between. Per germline, CDR1 LNHDA and CDR2 SQIVND (reference sequence). The CDR3 length is 13 residues. CDR3 nucleotides: TGTGCCAGTAGATCGTTGGAATACAATGAGCAGTTCTTC. As protein: CASRSLEYNEQFF.

Ten or more counts support this clonotype. Here the CDR3 reads CSAQSSGGGGTDTQYF. CDR3 sequence (DNA): TGCAGTGCCCAATCAAGCGGGGGGGGAGGCACAGATACGCAGTATTTT. The chain combines TRBV20-1 with TRBJ2-3, with TRBD2 identical over 10 bases. CDR3 size: 16 residues. The junction had 10 bases not matched to a gene; V was cut back by 6 bases and J by 1 base. Germline V CDR1 and CDR2: DFQATT, SNEGSKA (reference sequence).

The genes are TRBV2 and TRBJ1-1, with a possible D match to TRBD1 (5 bases). CDR3 size: 13 residues. Germline CDR1 SNHLY, CDR2 FYNNEI. Trimming left V 5 bases short and J 0 bases short, with 7 bases between. The DNA of the CDR3 is TGTGCCAGCAGTCCAGGGATGAACACTGAAGCTTTCTTT. Translation: CASSPGMNTEAFF.

This clonotype was detected many times. The V call is TRBV20-1, the J call TRBJ1-5; D remains unclear. This CDR3 spans 16 amino acids. The V end was cut by 6 bases, the J end by 0 bases, with 18 bases between. CDR1 DFQATT and CDR2 SNEGSKA come from the germline V gene (reference sequence). CDR3 bases: TGCAGTGCCTCCCCGACCGCCCAGAATAGCAATCAGCCCCAGCATTTT. It is translated as CSASPTAQNSNQPQHF.

This clonotype was observed many times. The chain links TRBV29-1 to TRBJ2-5; TRBD2 aligns across 14 bases. Unmatched junction bases numbered 9, after V lost 7 bases and J lost 2 bases. Per germline, CDR1 SQVTM and CDR2 ANQGSEA. The CDR3 runs to 16 residues. CDR3 DNA: TGCAGCGCCGGGGGACTAGCGGGAGTGGCGCAAGAGACCCAGTACTTC. Translated: CSAGGLAGVAQETQYF. Combining the CDR3 with reference TRBV29-1 and TRBJ2-5 gives the whole variable domain SAVISQKPSRDICQRGTSLTIQCQVDSQVTMMFWYRQQPGQSLTLIATANQGSEATYESGFVIDKFPISRPNLTFSTLTVSNMSPEDSSIYLCSAGGLAGVAQETQYFGPGTRLLVL.

This clonotype was detected many times. The V gene is TRBV28, the J gene TRBJ2-4; the match to TRBD2 covers 10 bases. J was trimmed by 3 bases and V by 5 bases; bases with no gene match: 4. The germline CDR1 and CDR2 sequences are MDHEN and SYDVKM. The CDR3 spans 15 residues. The CDR3 DNA reads as TGTGCCAGCAGTGGACTAGCGGAATTCAAAAACATTCAGTACTTC. It translates to CASSGLAEFKNIQYF.

The chain carries TRBV18 and TRBJ2-1, with TRBD1 matching over 7 bases. The CDR3 has 14 amino acids. The trim removed 5 bases at V and 6 bases at J, leaving 7 bases unmatched. CDR1 and CDR2 (germline): KGHSH, LQKENI. The CDR3 region has the DNA TGTGCCAGCTCAAGTCAGGGGGATTCCAATGAGCAGTTCTTC. Translating gives CASSSQGDSNEQFF.

This clonotype was seen a single time. This CDR3 is CASSGSWQGTEAFF. The CDR3 region has the DNA TGTGCCAGCTCAGGTTCTTGGCAGGGGACTGAAGCTTTCTTT. The gene calls are TRBV18 and TRBJ1-1; possibly TRBD1 for D (6 bases). Trimming left V 5 bases short and J 5 bases short, with 15 bases between. CDR3 length: 14 amino acids. Per the germline V gene, CDR1 is KGHSH and CDR2 is LQKENI.

This clonotype was seen repeatedly, ten times or more. J is TRBJ2-2 and V is TRBV14, with D uncertain. This CDR3 contains 13 residues. Germline V lookup: CDR1 SGHDN, CDR2 FVKESK. Trimming pared 1 base from V and 4 bases from J, leaving 4 bases between. CDR3: CASSQGFTGELFF. As DNA, the CDR3 is TGTGCCAGCAGCCAAGGATTCACCGGGGAGCTGTTTTTT.

J is TRBJ2-1 and V is TRBV10-2; 8 bases align to TRBD2. After removal of 4 bases from V and 4 bases from J, the junction contained 3 bases not matched to a gene. Germline V lookup: CDR1 WSHSY, CDR2 SAAADI. The CDR3 loop spans 14 amino acids. In DNA, the CDR3 is TGCGCCAGCAGTGGCGCGGGGGGTTACAATGAGCAGTTCTTC. Its protein product is CASSGAGGYNEQFF.

This clonotype was seen at least ten times. The chain is built from TRBV28 and TRBJ1-2; 9 bases match TRBD1. The trim removed 7 bases at V and 8 bases at J, leaving 11 bases unmatched. This CDR3 region has 14 residues. Looked up from germline, CDR1 is MDHEN and CDR2 is SYDVKM. CDR3 nucleotide sequence: TGTGCCAGCACGACGGGACAGGGCCGGCAGGGCTACACCTTC. Translating it yields CASTTGQGRQGYTF.

The genes are TRBV10-2 and TRBJ1-5, with D tentatively TRBD1 (6 bases). The CDR3 runs to 16 residues. CDR1 is WSHSY and CDR2 is SAAADI in the germline V gene. Trimming pared 3 bases from V and 6 bases from J, leaving 18 bases between. CDR3 amino acids: CASSELGGARSQPQHF. DNA for the CDR3: TGCGCCAGCAGTGAACTGGGGGGGGCGCGAAGTCAGCCCCAGCATTTT.

This clonotype has a handful of counts. The genes are TRBV15 and TRBJ2-2, with 9 bases aligning to TRBD1. CDR1 LNHNV and CDR2 YYDKDF come from the germline V gene (reference sequence). CDR3 size: 16 residues. V dropped 5 bases and J dropped 3; count of bases not matched to a gene: 7. The CDR3 DNA reads TGTGCCACCAGCGAGACAGGGGGTCGGGACACCGGGGAGCTGTTTTTT. It encodes CATSETGGRDTGELFF.

This clonotype was picked up a small number of times. This rearrangement joins TRBV2 to TRBJ2-1; the D gene is possibly TRBD2 (6 bases). V was trimmed by 9 bases and J by 8 bases, leaving 11 bases between them. The germline gives CDR1 SNHLY, CDR2 FYNNEI. This CDR3 spans 11 amino acids. CDR3 sequence: CASTSIYEQFF. The DNA of the CDR3 is TGTGCCAGTACTAGCATCTATGAGCAGTTCTTC.

The chain combines TRBV27 with TRBJ1-1; D perhaps matches TRBD1 (6 bases). CDR1 and CDR2 (germline): MNHEY, SMNVEV (reference sequence). V was cut by 5 bases and J by 4 bases, with 14 bases left in between. CDR3 length equals 14 residues. CDR3 nucleotides: TGTGCCAGCAGTCCACCCAGCAGGGGCACTGAAGCTTTCTTT. Its protein is CASSPPSRGTEAFF.

This clonotype was seen at least ten times. This rearrangement joins TRBV15 to TRBJ1-1, with a tentative D call TRBD1 (6 bases). The V and J ends lost 0 bases and 3 bases respectively, with 26 bases between them. This CDR3 spans 20 amino acids. CDR1 is LNHNV, CDR2 YYDKDF, per germline (reference sequence). The CDR3 bases are TGTGCCACCAGCAGAGAGCACCCAGGGGCAGGTGAAACGATGGACACTGAAGCTTTCTTT. Translating it yields CATSREHPGAGETMDTEAFF.

The chain is built from TRBV29-1 and TRBJ2-4; D is undetermined. The germline V gene encodes CDR1 SQVTM and CDR2 ANQGSEA. The CDR3 sequence is 11 residues long. The CDR3 reads CGLWSKNIQYF. CDR3 DNA: TGCGGTTTGTGGTCCAAAAACATTCAGTACTTC.

The gene calls are TRBV11-3 and TRBJ2-5; D tentatively fits TRBD1 or TRBD2 (6 bases each). Trimming shortened V by 5 bases and J by 4 bases, and 14 bases separated the two germline ends. Germline loops: CDR1 SGHNT, CDR2 YENEEA. This CDR3 has 14 amino acids. CDR3 loop: CASSTRTAGETQYF. Written as DNA, the CDR3 is TGTGCCAGCAGCACGCGGACAGCGGGAGAGACCCAGTACTTC.

In this sample, this clonotype turned up many times. The chain is built from TRBV5-1 and TRBJ1-4; D is ambiguous. The germline CDR1 and CDR2 sequences are SGHRS and YFSETQ. The V end was cut by 0 bases, the J end by 3 bases, with 9 bases between. The CDR3 is 15 residues long. In nucleotides, the CDR3 is TGCGCCAGCAGCTTGGGTAGTGGGTCTAATGAAAAACTGTTTTTT. As protein: CASSLGSGSNEKLFF. The variable domain in full, completed from reference TRBV5-1 and TRBJ1-4, reads KAGVTQTPRYLIKTRGQQVTLSCSPISGHRSVSWYQQTPGQGLQFLFEYFSETQRNKGNFPGRFSGRQFSNSRSEMNVSTLELGDSALYLCASSLGSGSNEKLFFGSGTQLSVL.

This clonotype came up a few times. Here the CDR3 DNA reads TGTGCCAGCAGCTTCACTATCTCCTCCTACAATGAGCAGTTCTTC. Protein sequence: CASSFTISSYNEQFF. J is TRBJ2-1 and V is TRBV7-2; D unresolved. Germline V lookup: CDR1 SGHTA, CDR2 FQGNSA. The ends were cut back, 3 bases at V and 0 bases at J, with 9 bases in the middle. The CDR3 covers 15 residues.

This chain links TRBV28 with TRBJ1-5; 7 bases line up with TRBD1. From germline, CDR1 is MDHEN and CDR2 SYDVKM. Trimming at V came to 3 bases and at J to 5 bases, leaving 4 bases not matched to a gene. The CDR3 runs to 14 residues. CDR3 in DNA: TGTGCCAGCAGTTTTCGACAGGGAGATCAGCCCCAGCATTTT. It translates to CASSFRQGDQPQHF.

The chain has TRBV6-5 and TRBJ2-5; D is tentatively TRBD1 or TRBD2 (5 bases each). The CDR3 has 12 residues. The germline CDR1 and CDR2 sequences are MNHEY and SVGAGI. Trimming took 5 bases from V and 6 from J, leaving 10 bases between them. The CDR3 here is CASSPGSKTQYF. In nucleotides, the CDR3 is TGTGCCAGCAGTCCAGGGAGCAAGACCCAGTACTTC.

This clonotype was seen once. J is TRBJ2-5 and V is TRBV29-1, with D perhaps assigned TRBD1 or TRBD2 (5 bases each). Between the trimmed V and J ends, which lost 4 bases and 1 base, there was a span of 7 bases. Germline CDR1 SQVTM, CDR2 ANQGSEA. The CDR3 has 12 residues. The CDR3 is CSVAGSQETQYF. As DNA, the CDR3 is TGCAGCGTTGCAGGGAGCCAAGAGACCCAGTACTTC.

This clonotype was seen a handful of times. CDR3 region: CASSWGVESSPLHF. CDR3 nucleotides: TGTGCCAGCAGCTGGGGGGTAGAGAGTTCACCCCTCCACTTT. This chain links TRBV11-3 with TRBJ1-6, with a tentative D call TRBD1 (5 bases). This CDR3 is built from 14 residues. The germline gives CDR1 SGHNT, CDR2 YENEEA. The V end lost 4 bases, the J end lost 9 bases, and 13 bases lay between the germline ends.

The sample holds many counts of this clonotype. The rearrangement joins TRBV12-3 or TRBV12-4 to TRBJ1-2; no firm D call. This CDR3 is 13 amino acids long. The V gene lost 5 bases and the J gene lost 2 bases, with 9 bases spanning the gap. The CDR3 region is CASSPTGNYGYTF. In DNA form, the CDR3 reads TGTGCCAGCAGTCCGACGGGCAACTATGGCTACACCTTC.

The V call is TRBV5-1, the J call TRBJ2-5, with 14 bases aligning to TRBD2. Trimming cost V 4 bases and J 3 bases; bases outside gene matches: 2. CDR1 and CDR2 from the germline V gene are SGHRS and YFSETQ. The CDR3 spans 15 residues. CDR3 sequence: CASSPGLAGEETQYF. The CDR3 DNA reads TGCGCCAGCAGCCCGGGACTAGCGGGGGAAGAGACCCAGTACTTC.

This clonotype was detected a few times. The V and J genes are TRBV10-3 and TRBJ2-7; D call uncertain. Germline lookup yields CDR1 ENHRY and CDR2 SYGVKD. The ends were cut back, 3 bases at V and 3 bases at J, with 3 bases in the middle. The CDR3 runs to 11 residues. As DNA, the CDR3 is TGTGCCATCAGTGACGGCTACGAGCAGTACTTC. Protein: CAISDGYEQYF.

The chain is built from TRBV10-3 and TRBJ2-1; D possibly corresponds to TRBD2 (5 bases). CDR1 and CDR2 (germline): ENHRY, SYGVKD. The CDR3 is 13 amino acids. The V end lost 6 bases, the J end lost 9 bases, and 15 bases lay between the germline ends. The CDR3: CAISPPGGGEQFF. The CDR3 DNA is TGTGCCATCAGCCCCCCCGGCGGAGGTGAGCAGTTCTTC.

This clonotype has at least ten counts. The J gene is TRBJ2-3, the V gene TRBV4-2; a weak D match, TRBD2 (6 bases). Germline lookup yields CDR1 LGHNA and CDR2 YNFKEQ. Trimming pared 1 base from V and 4 bases from J, leaving 18 bases between. The CDR3 extends over 17 amino acids. The CDR3, as DNA: TGTGCCAGCAGCCAAGCAGCGTCGGGAGTAAGGGCAGATACGCAGTATTTT. This codes for CASSQAASGVRADTQYF.

This clonotype was observed a handful of times. V usage is TRBV20-1 and J usage is TRBJ1-1, with 7 bases fitting TRBD1. V was pared by 3 bases and J by 1 base, with 5 bases of the junction left unmatched. CDR3 length: 14 amino acids. Germline assignment: CDR1 DFQATT and CDR2 SNEGSKA (reference sequence). The CDR3 sequence: CSASSGGWNTEAFF. The CDR3 DNA sequence: TGCAGTGCTAGTTCAGGGGGTTGGAACACTGAAGCTTTCTTT.

CDR3 in amino acids: CASSFEGGDTQYF. The CDR3 DNA reads as TGTGCCAGCAGCTTTGAGGGGGGAGATACGCAGTATTTT. V gene TRBV7-2 combines with J gene TRBJ2-3, with D tentatively TRBD1 or TRBD2 (6 bases each). Germline CDR1 and CDR2: SGHTA and FQGNSA. The length of the CDR3 is 13 residues. V gave up 3 bases and J gave up 5 bases, with 9 bases separating them.